This is a list of T cell receptor beta chains from one sample in a study of PD-L1 blockade in urothelial cancer. Using immunoSEQ multiplex PCR, the repertoire was profiled, and TCRdb retains in-frame clones only, with some absent. The data show tens of thousands of clones, with 88% seen just once and roughly 10% held by the top ten. The input for sequencing was PBMCs, taken around atezolizumab (anti-PD-L1) treatment. The receptor source for this set is a man in his fifties or sixties with urothelial cancer. Each CDR3 is given with its conserved first and last residue. A D gene is named only where the DNA matches it firmly. Clone size is given for some rows only: seen once, a few or many times, or a class if the clone is expanded.

D gene,clone size,V gene,J gene,CDR3 protein,CDR3 DNA
TRBD1,few,TRBV19,TRBJ2-7,CASSLPGGAEQYF,TGTGCCAGCTCTCTGCCAGGGGGCGCCGAGCAGTACTTC
TRBD1,NA,TRBV2,TRBJ1-6,CASRDRENSPLHF,TGTGCCAGCAGGGACAGGGAGAATTCACCCCTCCACTTT
TRBD1,once,TRBV13,TRBJ2-7,CASSLGGTGYHEQYF,TGTGCCAGCAGCTTAGGGGGGACAGGGTACCACGAGCAGTACTTC
TRBD2,NA,TRBV12-5,TRBJ2-1,CASGLGTSSNEQFF,TGTGCTAGTGGTTTGGGGACTAGTAGCAATGAGCAGTTCTTC
NA,once,TRBV19,TRBJ2-3,CASSPPGLVDTQYF,TGTGCCAGTAGTCCCCCGGGGTTAGTAGATACGCAGTATTTT
NA,NA,TRBV6-1,TRBJ1-2,CAVRWGYTF,TGTGCCGTCAGATGGGGCTACACCTTC
NA,NA,TRBV11-3,TRBJ2-3,CASSLEWTAVRTDTQYF,TGTGCCAGCAGCTTAGAGTGGACAGCGGTGCGCACAGATACGCAGTATTTT
TRBD1,NA,TRBV19,TRBJ1-5,CASSLDRGNQPQHF,TGTGCCAGTAGTTTGGACAGGGGCAATCAGCCCCAGCATTTT
NA,NA,TRBV4-1,TRBJ2-3,CASSQLALGTDTQYF,TGCGCCAGCAGCCAACTAGCTTTAGGCACAGATACGCAGTATTTT
TRBD2,NA,TRBV15,TRBJ2-1,CATRRAPGTSGRWGVDEQFF,TGTGCCACCAGGAGAGCACCCGGGACTAGCGGGAGATGGGGGGTCGATGAGCAGTTCTTC
TRBD2,NA,TRBV9,TRBJ2-1,CASSARTSGDGEQFF,TGTGCCAGCAGCGCGCGGACTAGCGGGGACGGTGAGCAGTTCTTC
NA,few,TRBV7-9,TRBJ1-6,CASSMDSHNSPLHF,TGTGCCAGCAGCATGGACAGCCATAATTCACCCCTCCACTTT
TRBD1,NA,TRBV7-3,TRBJ1-3,CASSPGGSSGNTIYF,TGTGCCAGCAGCCCAGGGGGGAGCTCTGGAAACACCATATATTTT
NA,NA,TRBV5-4,TRBJ1-6,CASSLGSGAGRSPLHF,TGTGCCAGCAGCTTGGGCTCCGGGGCGGGGCGTTCACCCCTCCACTTT
NA,once,TRBV2,TRBJ1-3,CASIQDFLGNTIYF,TGTGCCAGCATCCAGGATTTTTTAGGAAACACCATATATTTT
TRBD2,NA,TRBV7-2,TRBJ2-3,CASSLDGTSGTPPTDTQYF,TGTGCCAGCAGCTTAGATGGGACTAGCGGAACCCCTCCCACAGATACGCAGTATTTT
TRBD2,NA,TRBV27,TRBJ2-1,CASRPGSGMAEQFF,TGTGCCAGCAGACCGGGTAGCGGGATGGCCGAGCAGTTCTTC
NA,NA,TRBV19,TRBJ2-1,CASRTGSSYNEQFF,TGTGCCAGCAGGACTGGGAGCTCCTACAATGAGCAGTTCTTC
NA,NA,TRBV7-2,TRBJ2-2,CASSLWRGDTGELFF,TGTGCCAGCAGCTTATGGCGGGGAGACACCGGGGAGCTGTTTTTT
TRBD1,NA,TRBV18,TRBJ1-2,CASSPGQGGYGYTF,TGTGCCAGCTCACCCGGACAGGGCGGATATGGCTACACCTTC
NA,NA,TRBV11-3,TRBJ2-7,CASSLGQDYEQYF,TGTGCCAGCAGCTTAGGACAGGATTACGAGCAGTACTTC
TRBD1,NA,TRBV6-1,TRBJ2-7,CASSYDRAGEQYF,TGTGCCAGCAGTTATGACAGGGCCGGGGAGCAGTACTTC
TRBD2,NA,TRBV9,TRBJ2-5,CASSVEPGGGSRETQYF,TGTGCCAGCAGCGTAGAACCGGGTGGCGGGAGCCGAGAGACCCAGTACTTC
TRBD1,NA,TRBV27,TRBJ2-1,CASSPYPGTGYNEQFF,TGTGCCAGCAGTCCCTACCCGGGGACAGGGTACAATGAGCAGTTCTTC
TRBD1,NA,TRBV18,TRBJ1-5,CASSPPPGGQPQHF,TGTGCCAGCTCACCACCCCCAGGGGGACAGCCCCAGCATTTT
NA,once,TRBV5-4,TRBJ2-7,CASSLGAGAGWQYF,TGTGCCAGCAGCTTAGGCGCGGGGGCGGGATGGCAGTACTTC
TRBD2,NA,TRBV7-2,TRBJ2-7,CASSFSGGSYEQYF,TGTGCCAGCAGCTTTAGCGGGGGGTCCTACGAGCAGTACTTC
TRBD2,once,TRBV5-4,TRBJ2-5,CASSWFGRAGPQETQYF,TGTGCCAGCAGCTGGTTTGGAAGAGCGGGACCCCAAGAGACCCAGTACTTC
TRBD2,NA,TRBV11-1,TRBJ2-7,CASSFRVREGYEQYF,TGTGCCAGCAGCTTCAGGGTCAGGGAGGGCTACGAGCAGTACTTC
NA,once,TRBV27,TRBJ2-5,CASRAGETQYF,TGTGCCAGCAGGGCGGGAGAGACCCAGTACTTC
TRBD2,NA,TRBV27,TRBJ2-1,CASSLSGTSGRSEQFF,TGTGCCAGCAGTTTAAGCGGGACTAGCGGGAGAAGTGAGCAGTTCTTC
NA,NA,TRBV2,TRBJ1-6,CASSIQGAGINSPLHF,TGTGCCAGCAGTATACAGGGTGCCGGGATTAATTCACCCCTCCACTTT
NA,NA,TRBV6-5,TRBJ1-3,CASSYEASGNTIYF,TGTGCCAGCAGTTACGAGGCTTCTGGAAACACCATATATTTT
TRBD2,once,TRBV4-1,TRBJ2-3,CASSPPGLAGADTQYF,TGCGCCAGCAGCCCTCCGGGACTAGCGGGAGCAGATACGCAGTATTTT
TRBD1,NA,TRBV5-4,TRBJ1-2,CASRRWTGDYGYTF,TGTGCCAGCAGGCGGTGGACAGGGGATTATGGCTACACCTTC